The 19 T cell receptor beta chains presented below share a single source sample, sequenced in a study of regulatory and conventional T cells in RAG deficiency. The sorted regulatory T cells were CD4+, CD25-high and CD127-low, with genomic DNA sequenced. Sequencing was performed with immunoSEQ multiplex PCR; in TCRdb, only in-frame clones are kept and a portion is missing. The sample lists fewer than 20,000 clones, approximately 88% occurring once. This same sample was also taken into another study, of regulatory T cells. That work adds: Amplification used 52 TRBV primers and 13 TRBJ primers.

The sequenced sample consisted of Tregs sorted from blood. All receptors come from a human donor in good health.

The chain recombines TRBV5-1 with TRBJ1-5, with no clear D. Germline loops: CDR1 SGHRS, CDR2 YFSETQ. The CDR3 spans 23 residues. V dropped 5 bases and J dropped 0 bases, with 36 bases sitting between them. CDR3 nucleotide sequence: TGCGCCAGCAGTCCCACCCTCCGAAAACCGGGTCAACAATCATCTTTTAGCAATCAGCCCCAGCATTTT. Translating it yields CASSPTLRKPGQQSSFSNQPQHF.

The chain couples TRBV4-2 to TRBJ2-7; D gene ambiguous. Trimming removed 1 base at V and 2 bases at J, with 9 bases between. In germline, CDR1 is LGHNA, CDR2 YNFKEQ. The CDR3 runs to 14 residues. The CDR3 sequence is CASSQGGSTYEQYF. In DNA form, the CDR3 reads TGTGCCAGCAGCCAAGGAGGCTCCACCTACGAGCAGTACTTC.

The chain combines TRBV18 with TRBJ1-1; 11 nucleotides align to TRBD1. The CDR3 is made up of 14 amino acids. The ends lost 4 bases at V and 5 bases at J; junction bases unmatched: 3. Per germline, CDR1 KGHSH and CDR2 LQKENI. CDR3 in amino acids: CASSLGQGATEAFF. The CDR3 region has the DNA TGTGCCAGCTCACTCGGACAGGGGGCGACTGAAGCTTTCTTT.

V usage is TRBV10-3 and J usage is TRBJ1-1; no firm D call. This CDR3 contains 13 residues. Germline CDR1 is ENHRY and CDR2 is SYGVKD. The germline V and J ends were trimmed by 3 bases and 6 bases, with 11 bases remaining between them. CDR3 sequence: CAISEIRSAEAFF. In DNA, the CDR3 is TGTGCCATCAGTGAAATTCGTTCAGCTGAAGCTTTCTTT.

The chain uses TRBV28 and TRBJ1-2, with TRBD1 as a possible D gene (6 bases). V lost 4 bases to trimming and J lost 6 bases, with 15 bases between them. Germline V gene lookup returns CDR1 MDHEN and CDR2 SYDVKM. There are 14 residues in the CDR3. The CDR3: CASSSGVMSHGYTF. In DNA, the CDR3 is TGTGCCAGCAGTTCAGGGGTAATGTCCCATGGCTACACCTTC.

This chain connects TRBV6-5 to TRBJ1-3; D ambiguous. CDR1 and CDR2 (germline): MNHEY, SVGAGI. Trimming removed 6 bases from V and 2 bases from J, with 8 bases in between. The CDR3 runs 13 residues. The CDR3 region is CASSRQAGNTIYF. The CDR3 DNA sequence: TGTGCCAGCAGCCGCCAAGCTGGAAACACCATATATTTT.

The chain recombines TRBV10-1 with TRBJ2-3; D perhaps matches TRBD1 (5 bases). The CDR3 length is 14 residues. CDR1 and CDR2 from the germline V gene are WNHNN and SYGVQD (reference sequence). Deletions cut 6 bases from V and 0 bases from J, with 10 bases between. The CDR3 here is CASRAGISTDTQYF. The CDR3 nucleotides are TGCGCCAGCAGAGCAGGGATTAGCACAGATACGCAGTATTTT.

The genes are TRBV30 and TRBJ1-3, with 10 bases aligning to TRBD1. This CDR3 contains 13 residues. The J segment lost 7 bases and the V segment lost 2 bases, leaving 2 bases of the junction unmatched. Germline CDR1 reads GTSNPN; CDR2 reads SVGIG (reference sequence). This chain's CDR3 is CAWSRDRGNTIYF. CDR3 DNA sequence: TGTGCCTGGAGTAGGGACAGGGGTAACACCATATATTTT.

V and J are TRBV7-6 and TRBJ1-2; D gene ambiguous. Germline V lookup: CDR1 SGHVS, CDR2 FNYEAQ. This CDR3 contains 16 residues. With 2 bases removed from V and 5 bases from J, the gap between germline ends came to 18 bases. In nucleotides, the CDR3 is TGTGCCAGCAGCTTATTCCTGGGAGGTGGCCCTTATGGCTACACCTTC. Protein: CASSLFLGGGPYGYTF.

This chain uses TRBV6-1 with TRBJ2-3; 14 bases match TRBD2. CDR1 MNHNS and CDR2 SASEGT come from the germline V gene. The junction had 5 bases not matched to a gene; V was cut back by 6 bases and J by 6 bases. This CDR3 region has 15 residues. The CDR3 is CASSPTSGGADTQYF. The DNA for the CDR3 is TGTGCCAGCAGCCCGACTAGCGGGGGGGCCGATACGCAGTATTTT.

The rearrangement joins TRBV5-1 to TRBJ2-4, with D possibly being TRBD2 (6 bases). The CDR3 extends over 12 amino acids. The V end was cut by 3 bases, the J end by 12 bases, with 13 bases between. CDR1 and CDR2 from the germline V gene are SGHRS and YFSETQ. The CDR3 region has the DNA TGCGCCAGCAGCTCAGCCCCGGGGGATCAGTACTTC. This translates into CASSSAPGDQYF.

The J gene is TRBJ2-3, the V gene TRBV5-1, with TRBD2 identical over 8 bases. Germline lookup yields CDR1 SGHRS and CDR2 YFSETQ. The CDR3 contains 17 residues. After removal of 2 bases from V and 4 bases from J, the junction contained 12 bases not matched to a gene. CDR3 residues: CASSFSVLAGTPDTQYF. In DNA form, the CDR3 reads TGCGCCAGCAGCTTTAGTGTGTTAGCGGGGACCCCAGATACGCAGTATTTT.

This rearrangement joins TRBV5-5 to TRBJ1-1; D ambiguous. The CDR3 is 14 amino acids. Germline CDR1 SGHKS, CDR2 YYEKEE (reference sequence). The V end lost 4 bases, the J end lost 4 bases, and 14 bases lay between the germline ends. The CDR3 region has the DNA TGTGCCAGCAGCCTGGTAGGAGGGATCACTGAAGCTTTCTTT. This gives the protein CASSLVGGITEAFF.

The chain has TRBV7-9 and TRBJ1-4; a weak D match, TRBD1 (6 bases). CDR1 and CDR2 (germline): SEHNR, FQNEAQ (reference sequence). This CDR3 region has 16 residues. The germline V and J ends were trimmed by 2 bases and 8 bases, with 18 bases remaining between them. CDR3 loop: CASSLIWLGGGEKLFF. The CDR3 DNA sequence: TGTGCCAGCAGCTTAATTTGGCTCGGAGGGGGGGAAAAACTGTTTTTT.

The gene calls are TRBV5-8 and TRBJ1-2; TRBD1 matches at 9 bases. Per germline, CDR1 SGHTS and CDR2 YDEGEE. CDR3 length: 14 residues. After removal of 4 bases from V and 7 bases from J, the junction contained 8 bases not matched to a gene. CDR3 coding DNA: TGTGCCAGCAGCCGGACAGGGGCCCTTGGTGGCTACACCTTC. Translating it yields CASSRTGALGGYTF.

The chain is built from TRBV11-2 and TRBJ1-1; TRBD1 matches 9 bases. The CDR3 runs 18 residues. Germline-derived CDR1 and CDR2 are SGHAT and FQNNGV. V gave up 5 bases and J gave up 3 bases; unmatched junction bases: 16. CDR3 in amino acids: CASSRRTGEGVGYTEAFF. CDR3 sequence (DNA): TGTGCCAGCAGCCGCCGGACAGGGGAAGGGGTCGGGTACACTGAAGCTTTCTTT.

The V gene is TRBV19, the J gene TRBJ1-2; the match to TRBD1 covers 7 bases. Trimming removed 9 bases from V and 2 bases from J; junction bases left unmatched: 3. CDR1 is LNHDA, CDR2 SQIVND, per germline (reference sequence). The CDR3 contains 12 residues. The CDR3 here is CASETGNYGYTF. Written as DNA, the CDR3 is TGTGCCAGCGAGACAGGGAACTATGGCTACACCTTC.

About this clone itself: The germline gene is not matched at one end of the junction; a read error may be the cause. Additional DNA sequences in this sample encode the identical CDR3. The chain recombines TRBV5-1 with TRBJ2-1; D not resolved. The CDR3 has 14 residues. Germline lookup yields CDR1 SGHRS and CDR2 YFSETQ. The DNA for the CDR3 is TGCGCCAGCAGCTTGCCTGAAAGCTACTATGAACAGTTCTTC. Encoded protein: CASSLPESYYEQFF.

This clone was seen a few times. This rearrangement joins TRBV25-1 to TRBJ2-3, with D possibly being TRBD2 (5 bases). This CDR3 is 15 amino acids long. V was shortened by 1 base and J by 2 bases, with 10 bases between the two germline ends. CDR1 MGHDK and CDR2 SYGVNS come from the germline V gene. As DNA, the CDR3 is TGTGCCAGCAGTGAATGGGAGACAAACACAGATACGCAGTATTTT. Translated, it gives CASSEWETNTDTQYF.